These T cell receptor beta chains were read from a single sample in a study of blood T cells in healthy people across ages. One entry per CDR3 protein, called by TCRdb with MiXCR from the 5' RACE reads. The data hold about 1.7 million distinct CDR3 sequences, with roughly 27% observed a single time. Sequenced material: blood. The source is a woman between 25 and 40 years old in good health. Both conserved end residues are part of each CDR3. The D gene is left open where the match is weak. A row's size may be missing; if present it is once, few, many or a size class.

>TRBD1|TRBJ2-7|TRBV5-6|few
CASDNRGTNEQYF
TGTGCCAGCGATAACAGGGGTACCAACGAGCAGTACTTC
>TRBD2|TRBJ2-1|TRBV27|few
CASTALGASGRRNEQFF
TGTGCCAGCACCGCCTTGGGGGCTAGCGGGAGGCGCAATGAGCAGTTCTTC
>NA|TRBJ2-1|TRBV27|NA
CASSFIGPNNEQFF
TGTGCCAGCAGTTTTATCGGTCCTAACAATGAGCAGTTCTTC
>NA|TRBJ1-6|TRBV10-3|NA
CAITSAQGSPIHF
TGTGCCATCACGTCGGCACAGGGTTCACCCATCCACTTT
>NA|TRBJ2-3|TRBV2|few
CASLRQGGLETDTQYF
TGTGCCAGCCTTAGACAGGGGGGACTAGAGACAGATACGCAGTATTTT
>TRBD1|TRBJ2-5|TRBV3-1|few
CASIRQGQETQYF
TGTGCCAGCATCCGACAGGGGCAAGAGACCCAGTACTTC
>NA|TRBJ2-7|TRBV6-2/TRBV6-3|NA
CASRHGRPYEQYF
TGTGCCAGCAGACACGGCCGACCCTACGAGCAGTACTTC
>TRBD1|TRBJ2-1|TRBV7-2|few
CASSPSGQGGQFF
TGTGCCAGCAGCCCGTCGGGACAGGGCGGGCAGTTCTTC
>TRBD2|TRBJ2-3|TRBV29-1|NA
CSVELAGATDTQYF
TGCAGCGTTGAGCTAGCGGGAGCCACAGATACGCAGTATTTT
>TRBD1|TRBJ2-3|TRBV4-2|NA
CASSQSEGQLTDTQYF
TGTGCCAGCAGCCAGTCAGAGGGACAGTTAACAGATACGCAGTATTTT
>NA|TRBJ2-4|TRBV20-1|NA
CSAFSPGVAKNIQYF
TGCAGTGCTTTTTCTCCGGGGGTAGCCAAAAACATTCAGTACTTC
>NA|TRBJ1-1|TRBV5-1|NA
CASSLWGAGTEAFF
TGCGCCAGCAGCTTGTGGGGGGCAGGTACTGAAGCTTTCTTT
>NA|TRBJ2-7|TRBV5-1|NA
CASSLVSQSSYGQYF
TGCGCCAGCAGCTTGGTATCCCAGAGTTCCTACGGGCAGTACTTC
>NA|TRBJ2-7|TRBV11-2|many
CASSFLLDSYYEQYF
TGTGCCAGCAGCTTCCTACTCGACAGTTACTACGAGCAGTACTTC
>NA|TRBJ2-1|TRBV2|NA
CASSLDGMEQFF
TGTGCCAGCAGTTTGGACGGCATGGAGCAGTTCTTC
>TRBD2|TRBJ2-3|TRBV6-5|few
CASSYSLAGGSDTQYF
TGTGCCAGCAGTTACTCCTTAGCGGGAGGGTCGGATACGCAGTATTTT
>NA|TRBJ2-3|TRBV5-4|NA
CASSLGPGADSTDTQYF
TGTGCCAGCAGCTTGGGCCCCGGGGCGGACAGCACAGATACGCAGTATTTT
>TRBD1|TRBJ2-5|TRBV12-3/TRBV12-4|many
CASSLTGTGLETQYF
TGTGCCAGCAGCCTCACCGGGACAGGGCTAGAGACCCAGTACTTC
>TRBD2|TRBJ2-7|TRBV20-1|few
CSARGGGPGEQYF
TGCAGTGCTAGAGGGGGAGGGCCAGGCGAGCAGTACTTC
>NA|TRBJ1-2|TRBV29-1|NA
CSVATRGYGYTF
TGCAGCGTAGCTACAAGGGGCTATGGCTACACCTTC
>NA|TRBJ2-7|TRBV18|NA
CAGSPDIYEQYF
TGTGCCGGCTCACCCGACATCTACGAGCAGTACTTC
>NA|TRBJ1-5|TRBV27|NA
CASSLQGGWGSNQPQHF
TGTGCCAGCAGTTTACAGGGTGGTTGGGGTAGCAATCAGCCCCAGCATTTT
>TRBD2|TRBJ2-5|TRBV5-1|NA
CASSLGASGGTETQYF
TGCGCCAGCAGCTTGGGCGCTAGCGGGGGCACGGAGACCCAGTACTTC
>TRBD2|TRBJ2-1|TRBV3-1|few
CASSQGWGGKADEQFF
TGTGCCAGCAGCCAAGGATGGGGGGGGAAGGCCGATGAGCAGTTCTTC
>NA|TRBJ2-1|TRBV20-1|few
CSAGRRGEGEQFF
TGCAGTGCTGGAAGGAGGGGCGAGGGTGAGCAGTTCTTC
>NA|TRBJ2-7|TRBV18|few
CASSLTGTTREQYF
TGTGCCAGCTCACTTACCGGGACCACCCGCGAGCAGTACTTC
>NA|TRBJ1-2|TRBV6-6|many
CASSYEGTPYGYTF
TGTGCCAGCAGTTATGAAGGGACCCCCTATGGCTACACCTTC
>NA|TRBJ2-5|TRBV12-3/TRBV12-4|NA
CASNLGMGANSNEQYF
TGTGCCAGTAATCTTGGGATGGGGGCAAATTCCAATGAGCAGTACTTC
>NA|TRBJ2-7|TRBV7-3|many
CASSYSPANEQYF
TGTGCCAGCAGCTATTCCCCCGCCAACGAGCAGTACTTC
>TRBD1|TRBJ1-4|TRBV12-3/TRBV12-4|NA
CASSSGQGFNEKLFF
TGTGCCAGCAGTTCTGGACAGGGGTTTAATGAAAAACTGTTTTTT
>TRBD1|TRBJ1-2|TRBV29-1|few
CSVDQGQGANYGYTF
TGCAGCGTTGATCAAGGCCAGGGGGCTAACTATGGCTACACCTTC
>NA|TRBJ2-1|TRBV18|NA
CASSPGTRDEQFF
TGTGCCAGCTCACCGGGAACTAGGGATGAGCAGTTCTTC
>NA|TRBJ2-5|TRBV7-3|few
CASSLMERDEQYF
TGTGCCAGCAGCTTAATGGAACGGGATGAGCAGTACTTC
>NA|TRBJ2-1|TRBV12-3/TRBV12-4|few
CASSPTRFGYNEQFF
TGTGCCAGCAGCCCGACCCGATTCGGATACAATGAGCAGTTCTTC
>TRBD1|TRBJ2-4|TRBV5-1|NA
CASSSRDRQTSIQYF
TGCGCCAGCAGCTCGAGGGACAGGCAGACAAGCATTCAGTACTTC
>TRBD2|TRBJ2-7|TRBV6-2/TRBV6-3|many
CASSFSGRKDYEQYF
TGTGCCAGCAGTTTTAGCGGGCGCAAGGACTACGAGCAGTACTTC
>TRBD2|TRBJ2-7|TRBV10-3|many
CAISEKGLAGGEQYF
TGTGCCATCAGTGAGAAGGGACTAGCGGGAGGCGAGCAGTACTTC
>TRBD1|TRBJ2-4|TRBV5-1|many
CASSLGGTGENIQYF
TGCGCCAGCAGCTTGGGAGGGACAGGGGAAAACATTCAGTACTTC
>TRBD1|TRBJ1-4|TRBV12-3/TRBV12-4|few
CASSLDRTGGKEKLFF
TGTGCCAGCAGTTTAGATCGGACAGGGGGCAAGGAAAAACTGTTTTTT
>NA|TRBJ2-7|TRBV20-1|NA
CSASVAYEQYF
TGCAGTGCTAGTGTCGCCTACGAGCAGTACTTC
>NA|TRBJ2-5|TRBV6-6|many
CASSYGGSQETQYF
TGTGCCAGCAGTTACGGGGGGAGCCAAGAGACCCAGTACTTC
>NA|TRBJ2-5|TRBV7-6|once
CASSLRSNEQYF
TGTGCCAGCAGCTTAAGATCGAATGAGCAGTACTTC